Following are 5 T cell receptor beta chains from one sample sequenced in a study of beta chain features in type 1 diabetes. The entirety of the isolated RNA underwent reverse transcription, so expressed TCRB transcripts were sequenced. The protocol was immunoSEQ multiplex PCR, while the TCRdb copy is restricted to in-frame clones and leaves out a portion. There are several thousand clones in the sample; around 75% occur only once, and 2.1% lies in the top ten. The sequenced material came from Tregs from blood. The receptor set was obtained from a man younger than 35 in good health.

The chain is built from TRBV11-2 and TRBJ2-2; perhaps TRBD1 as D (5 bases). Trimming pared 5 bases from V and 4 bases from J, leaving 14 bases between. Germline V CDR1 and CDR2: SGHAT, FQNNGV. The length of the CDR3 is 15 residues. CDR3 DNA: TGTGCCAGCAGCGCCAAGGGGTTCGCCACCGGGGAGCTGTTTTTT. Protein: CASSAKGFATGELFF.

The rearrangement uses TRBV11-3 and TRBJ1-1; no firm D call. Between the trimmed V and J ends, which lost 5 bases and 1 base, there was a span of 8 bases. This CDR3 has 13 amino acids. Germline values: CDR1 SGHNT, CDR2 YENEEA. The DNA of the CDR3 is TGTGCCAGCAGCATACAGCAGAACACTGAAGCTTTCTTT. Its translation is CASSIQQNTEAFF.

This chain links TRBV6-1 with TRBJ2-3; 9 bases line up with TRBD1. Germline V lookup: CDR1 MNHNS, CDR2 SASEGT. The ends lost 4 bases at V and 4 bases at J; junction bases unmatched: 12. This CDR3 contains 17 residues. The CDR3 reads CASSGPRRQGGSDTQYF. The CDR3 nucleotides are TGTGCCAGCAGTGGACCTCGTCGACAGGGGGGTTCAGATACGCAGTATTTT.

This clone came up a few times. The chain is built from TRBV27 and TRBJ2-1; 9 nucleotides match TRBD2. In germline, CDR1 is MNHEY, CDR2 SMNVEV (reference sequence). This CDR3 contains 15 residues. V lost 5 bases to trimming and J lost 9 bases; unmatched junction nucleotides: 11. The CDR3: CASSGRSGTSTEQFF. The CDR3 DNA reads as TGTGCCAGCAGTGGGCGGTCTGGGACTAGCACTGAGCAGTTCTTC.

This clone was seen more than once but under ten times. The chain couples TRBV5-1 to TRBJ2-7; TRBD1 aligns across 7 bases. CDR3 size: 16 residues. Germline loops: CDR1 SGHRS, CDR2 YFSETQ. Trimming took 2 bases from V and 6 from J; bases not matched to a gene: 14. In DNA form, the CDR3 reads TGCGCCAGCAGCTTTGAACTCGGACAGGCCCTTCGCGAGCAGTACTTC. Its translation: CASSFELGQALREQYF. The entire variable domain, with the rest obtained from reference TRBV5-1 and TRBJ2-7, is as follows: KAGVTQTPRYLIKTRGQQVTLSCSPISGHRSVSWYQQTPGQGLQFLFEYFSETQRNKGNFPGRFSGRQFSNSRSEMNVSTLELGDSALYLCASSFELGQALREQYFGPGTRLTVT.